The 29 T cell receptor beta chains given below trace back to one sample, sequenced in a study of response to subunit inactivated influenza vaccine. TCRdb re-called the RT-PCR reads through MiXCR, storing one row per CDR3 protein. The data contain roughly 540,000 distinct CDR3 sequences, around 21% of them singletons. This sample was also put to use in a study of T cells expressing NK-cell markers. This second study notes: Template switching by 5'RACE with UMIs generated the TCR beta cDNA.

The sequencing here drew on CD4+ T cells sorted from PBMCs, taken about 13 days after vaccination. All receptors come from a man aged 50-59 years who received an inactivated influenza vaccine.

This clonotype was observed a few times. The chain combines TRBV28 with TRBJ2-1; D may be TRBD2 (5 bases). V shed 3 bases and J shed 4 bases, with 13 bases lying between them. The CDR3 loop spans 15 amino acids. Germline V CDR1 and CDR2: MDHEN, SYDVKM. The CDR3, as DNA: TGTGCCAGCAGTTTTCCGCCCCGGGGATACAATGAGCAGTTCTTC. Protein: CASSFPPRGYNEQFF.

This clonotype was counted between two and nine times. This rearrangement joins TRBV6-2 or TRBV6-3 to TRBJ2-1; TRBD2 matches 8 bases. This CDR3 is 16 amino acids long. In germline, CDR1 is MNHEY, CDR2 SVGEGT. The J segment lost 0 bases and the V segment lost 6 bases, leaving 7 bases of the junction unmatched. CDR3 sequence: CASRLAGINSYNEQFF. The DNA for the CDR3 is TGTGCCAGCAGATTAGCGGGGATTAACTCCTACAATGAGCAGTTCTTC.

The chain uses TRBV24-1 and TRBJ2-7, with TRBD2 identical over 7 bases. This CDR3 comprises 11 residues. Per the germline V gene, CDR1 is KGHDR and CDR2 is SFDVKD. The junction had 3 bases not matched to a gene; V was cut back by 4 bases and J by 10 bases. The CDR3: CATSDRTRQYF. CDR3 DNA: TGTGCCACCAGTGACCGGACTAGACAGTACTTC.

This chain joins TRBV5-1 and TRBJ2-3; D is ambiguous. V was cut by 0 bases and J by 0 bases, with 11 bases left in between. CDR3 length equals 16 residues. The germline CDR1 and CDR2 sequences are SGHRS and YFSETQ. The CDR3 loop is CASSLVLGSSTDTQYF. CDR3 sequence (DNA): TGCGCCAGCAGCTTGGTACTCGGGTCTAGCACAGATACGCAGTATTTT. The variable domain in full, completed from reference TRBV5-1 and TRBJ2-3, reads KAGVTQTPRYLIKTRGQQVTLSCSPISGHRSVSWYQQTPGQGLQFLFEYFSETQRNKGNFPGRFSGRQFSNSRSEMNVSTLELGDSALYLCASSLVLGSSTDTQYFGPGTRLTVL.

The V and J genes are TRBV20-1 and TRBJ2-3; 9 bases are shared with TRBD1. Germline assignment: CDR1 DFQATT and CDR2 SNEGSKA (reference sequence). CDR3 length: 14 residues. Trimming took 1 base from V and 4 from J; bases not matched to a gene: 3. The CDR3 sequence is CSARAGTGSDTQYF. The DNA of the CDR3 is TGCAGTGCTAGAGCCGGGACAGGGTCAGATACGCAGTATTTT.

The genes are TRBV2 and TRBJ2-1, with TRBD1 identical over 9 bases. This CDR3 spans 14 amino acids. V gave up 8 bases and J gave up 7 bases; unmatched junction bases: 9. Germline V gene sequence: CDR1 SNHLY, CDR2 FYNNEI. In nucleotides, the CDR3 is TGTGCCAGCGCACGCGACAGGGGGGGAAATGAGCAGTTCTTC. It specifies CASARDRGGNEQFF.

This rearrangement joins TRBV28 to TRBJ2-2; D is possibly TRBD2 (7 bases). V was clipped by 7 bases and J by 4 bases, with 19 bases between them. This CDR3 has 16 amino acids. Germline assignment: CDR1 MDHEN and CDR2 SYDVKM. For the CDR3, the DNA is TGTGCCAGCACCATCTGCGGGGGCATAGGCACCGGGGAGCTGTTTTTT. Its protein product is CASTICGGIGTGELFF.

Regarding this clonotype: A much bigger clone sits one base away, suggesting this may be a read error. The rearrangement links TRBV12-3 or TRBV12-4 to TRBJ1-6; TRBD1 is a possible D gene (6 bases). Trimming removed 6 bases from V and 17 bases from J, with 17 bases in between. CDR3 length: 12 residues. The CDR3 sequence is CASRSGTSDFHF. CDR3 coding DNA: TGTGCCAGCAGAAGCGGGACAAGCGACTTCCACTTT.

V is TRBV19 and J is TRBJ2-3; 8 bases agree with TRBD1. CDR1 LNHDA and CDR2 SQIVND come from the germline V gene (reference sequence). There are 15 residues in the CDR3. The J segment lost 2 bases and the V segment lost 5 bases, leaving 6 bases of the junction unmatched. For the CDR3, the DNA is TGTGCCAGTAGTGGGACAGGAAGTCCCACAGATACGCAGTATTTT. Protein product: CASSGTGSPTDTQYF. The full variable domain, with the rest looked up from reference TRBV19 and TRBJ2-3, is DGGITQSPKYLFRKEGQNVTLSCEQNLNHDAMYWYRQDPGQGLRLIYYSQIVNDFQKGDIAEGYSVSREKKESFPLTVTSAQKNPTAFYLCASSGTGSPTDTQYFGPGTRLTVL.

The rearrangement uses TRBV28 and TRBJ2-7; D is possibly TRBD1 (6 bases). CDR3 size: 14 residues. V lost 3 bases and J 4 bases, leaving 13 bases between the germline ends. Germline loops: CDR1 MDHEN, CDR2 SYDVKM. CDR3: CASSFSQGRYEQYF. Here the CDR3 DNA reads TGTGCCAGCAGTTTCTCACAGGGTCGTTACGAGCAGTACTTC. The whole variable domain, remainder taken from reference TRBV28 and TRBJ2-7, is DVKVTQSSRYLVKRTGEKVFLECVQDMDHENMFWYRQDPGLGLRLIYFSYDVKMKEKGDIPEGYSVSREKKERFSLILESASTNQTSMYLCASSFSQGRYEQYFGPGTRLTVT.

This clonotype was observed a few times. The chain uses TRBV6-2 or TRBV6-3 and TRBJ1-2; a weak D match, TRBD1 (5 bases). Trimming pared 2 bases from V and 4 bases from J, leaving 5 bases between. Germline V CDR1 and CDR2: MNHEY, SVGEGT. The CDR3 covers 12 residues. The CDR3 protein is CASSYGGYGYTF. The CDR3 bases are TGTGCCAGCAGTTACGGGGGCTATGGCTACACCTTC.

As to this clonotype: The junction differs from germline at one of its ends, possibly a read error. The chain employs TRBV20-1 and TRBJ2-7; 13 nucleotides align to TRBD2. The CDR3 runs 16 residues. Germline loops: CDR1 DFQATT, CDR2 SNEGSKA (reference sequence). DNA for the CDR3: TGCAGTGCTAGAGAAAGCGCCGGGACTAGCGGGGCTTTTCTCAACTTC. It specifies CSARESAGTSGAFLNF.

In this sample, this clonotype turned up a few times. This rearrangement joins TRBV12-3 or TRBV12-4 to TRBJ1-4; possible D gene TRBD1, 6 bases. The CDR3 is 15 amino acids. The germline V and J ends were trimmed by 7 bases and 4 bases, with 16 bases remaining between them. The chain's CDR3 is CASTSPDRFNEKLFF. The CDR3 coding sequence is TGTGCCAGCACCTCCCCGGACAGATTTAATGAAAAACTGTTTTTT.

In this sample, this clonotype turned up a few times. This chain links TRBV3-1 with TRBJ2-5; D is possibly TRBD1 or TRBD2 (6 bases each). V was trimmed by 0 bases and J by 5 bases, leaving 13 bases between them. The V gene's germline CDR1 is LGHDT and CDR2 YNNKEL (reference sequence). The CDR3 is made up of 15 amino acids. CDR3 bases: TGTGCCAGCAGCCAAGACCCGGGGGCGAGTGAGACCCAGTACTTC. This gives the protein CASSQDPGASETQYF.

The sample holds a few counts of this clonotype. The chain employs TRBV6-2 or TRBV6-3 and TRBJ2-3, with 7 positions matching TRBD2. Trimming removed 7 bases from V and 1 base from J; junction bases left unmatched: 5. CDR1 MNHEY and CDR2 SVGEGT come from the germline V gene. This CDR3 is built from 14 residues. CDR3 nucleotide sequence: TGTGCCAGCACCAAACGGGGGGGCACAGATACGCAGTATTTT. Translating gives CASTKRGGTDTQYF.

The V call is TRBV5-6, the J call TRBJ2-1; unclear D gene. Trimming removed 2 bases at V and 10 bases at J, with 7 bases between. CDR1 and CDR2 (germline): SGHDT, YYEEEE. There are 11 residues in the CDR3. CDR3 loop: CASSFGWEQFF. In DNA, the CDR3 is TGTGCCAGCAGCTTTGGGTGGGAGCAGTTCTTC.

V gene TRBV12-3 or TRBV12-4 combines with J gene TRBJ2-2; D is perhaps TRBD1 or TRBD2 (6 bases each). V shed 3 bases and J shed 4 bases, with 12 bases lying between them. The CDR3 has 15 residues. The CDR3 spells CASSFRGAGTGELFF. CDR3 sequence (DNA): TGTGCCAGCAGTTTTAGGGGGGCTGGCACCGGGGAGCTGTTTTTT.

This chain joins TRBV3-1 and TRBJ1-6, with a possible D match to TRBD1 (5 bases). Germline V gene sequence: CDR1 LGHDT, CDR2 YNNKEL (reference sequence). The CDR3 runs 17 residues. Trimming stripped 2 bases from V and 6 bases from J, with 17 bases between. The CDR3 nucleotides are TGTGCCAGCAGCCAAAAGCCAGGGACTGACCTTAATTCACCCCTCCACTTT. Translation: CASSQKPGTDLNSPLHF.

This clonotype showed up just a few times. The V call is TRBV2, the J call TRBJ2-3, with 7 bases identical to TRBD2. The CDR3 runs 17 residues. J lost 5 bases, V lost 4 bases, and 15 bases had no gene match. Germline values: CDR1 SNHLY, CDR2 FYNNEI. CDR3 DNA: TGTGCCAGCAGTGTTTCGGTGTGGCGGGAGCAGTTAGATACGCAGTATTTT. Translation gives CASSVSVWREQLDTQYF. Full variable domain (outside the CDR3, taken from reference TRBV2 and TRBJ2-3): EPEVTQTPSHQVTQMGQEVILRCVPISNHLYFYWYRQILGQKVEFLVSFYNNEISEKSEIFDDQFSVERPDGSNFTLKIRSTKLEDSAMYFCASSVSVWREQLDTQYFGPGTRLTVL.

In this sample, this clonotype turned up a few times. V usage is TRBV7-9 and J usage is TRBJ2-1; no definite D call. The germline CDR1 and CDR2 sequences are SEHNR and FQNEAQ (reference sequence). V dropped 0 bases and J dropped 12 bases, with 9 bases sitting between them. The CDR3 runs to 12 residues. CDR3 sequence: CASSLASAGQFF. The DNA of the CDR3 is TGTGCCAGCAGCTTAGCCTCGGCTGGGCAGTTCTTC.

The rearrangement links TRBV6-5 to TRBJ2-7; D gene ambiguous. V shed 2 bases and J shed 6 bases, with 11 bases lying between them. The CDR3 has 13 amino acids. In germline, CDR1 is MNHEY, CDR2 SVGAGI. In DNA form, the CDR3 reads TGTGCCAGCAGTTACGCGCCCGCCTCCGAGCAGTACTTC. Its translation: CASSYAPASEQYF.

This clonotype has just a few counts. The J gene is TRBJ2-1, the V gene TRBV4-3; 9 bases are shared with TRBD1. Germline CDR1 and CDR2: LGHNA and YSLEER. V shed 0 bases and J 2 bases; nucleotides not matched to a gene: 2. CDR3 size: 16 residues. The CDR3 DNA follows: TGCGCCAGCAGCCAAGATGGGACAGGGACCTACAATGAGCAGTTCTTC. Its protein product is CASSQDGTGTYNEQFF.

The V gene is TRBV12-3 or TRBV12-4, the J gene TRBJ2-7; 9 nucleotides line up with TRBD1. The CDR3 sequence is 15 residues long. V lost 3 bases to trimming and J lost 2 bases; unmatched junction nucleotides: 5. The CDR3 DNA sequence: TGTGCCAGCAGTTTGTCCGGGACAGGGACCTACGAGCAGTACTTC. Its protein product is CASSLSGTGTYEQYF.

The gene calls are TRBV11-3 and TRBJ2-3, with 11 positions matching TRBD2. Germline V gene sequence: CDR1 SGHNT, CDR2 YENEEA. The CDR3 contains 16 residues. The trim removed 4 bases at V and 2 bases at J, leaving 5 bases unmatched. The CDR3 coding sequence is TGTGCCAGCAGCTCCGGGACTAGCGGATACACAGATACGCAGTATTTT. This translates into CASSSGTSGYTDTQYF.

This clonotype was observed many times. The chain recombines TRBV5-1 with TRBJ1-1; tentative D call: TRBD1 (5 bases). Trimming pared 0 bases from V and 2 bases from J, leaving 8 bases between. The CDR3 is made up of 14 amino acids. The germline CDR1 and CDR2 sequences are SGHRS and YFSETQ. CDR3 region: CASSLGGANTEAFF. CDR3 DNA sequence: TGCGCCAGCAGCTTGGGAGGGGCTAACACTGAAGCTTTCTTT.

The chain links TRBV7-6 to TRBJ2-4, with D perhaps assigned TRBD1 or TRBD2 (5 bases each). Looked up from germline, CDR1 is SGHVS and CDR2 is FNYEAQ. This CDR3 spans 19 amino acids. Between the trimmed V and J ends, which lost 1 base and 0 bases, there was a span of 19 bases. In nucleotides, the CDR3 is TGTGCCAGCAGCTTAGGTCCCCTTCGTCGGGGACCAGCCAAAAACATTCAGTACTTC. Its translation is CASSLGPLRRGPAKNIQYF.

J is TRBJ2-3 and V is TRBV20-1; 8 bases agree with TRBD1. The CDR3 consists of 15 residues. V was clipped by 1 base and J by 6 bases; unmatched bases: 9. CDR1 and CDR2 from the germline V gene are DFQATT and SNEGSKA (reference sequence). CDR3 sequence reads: CSARVDRGLSDTQYF. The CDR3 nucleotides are TGCAGTGCTAGAGTCGACAGGGGATTGTCGGATACGCAGTATTTT.

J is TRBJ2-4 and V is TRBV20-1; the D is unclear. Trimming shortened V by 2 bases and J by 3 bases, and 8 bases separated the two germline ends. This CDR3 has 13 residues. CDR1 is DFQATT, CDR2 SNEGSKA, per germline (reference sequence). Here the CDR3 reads CSARNQVKNIQYF. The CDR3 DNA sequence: TGCAGTGCTAGAAACCAAGTCAAAAACATTCAGTACTTC.

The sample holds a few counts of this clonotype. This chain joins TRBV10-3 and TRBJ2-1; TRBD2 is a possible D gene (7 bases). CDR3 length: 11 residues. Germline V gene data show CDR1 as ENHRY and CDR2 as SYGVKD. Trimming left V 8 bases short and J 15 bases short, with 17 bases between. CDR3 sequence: CAIDRGAIRFF. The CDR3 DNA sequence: TGTGCCATCGATCGGGGGGCTATTCGGTTCTTC.